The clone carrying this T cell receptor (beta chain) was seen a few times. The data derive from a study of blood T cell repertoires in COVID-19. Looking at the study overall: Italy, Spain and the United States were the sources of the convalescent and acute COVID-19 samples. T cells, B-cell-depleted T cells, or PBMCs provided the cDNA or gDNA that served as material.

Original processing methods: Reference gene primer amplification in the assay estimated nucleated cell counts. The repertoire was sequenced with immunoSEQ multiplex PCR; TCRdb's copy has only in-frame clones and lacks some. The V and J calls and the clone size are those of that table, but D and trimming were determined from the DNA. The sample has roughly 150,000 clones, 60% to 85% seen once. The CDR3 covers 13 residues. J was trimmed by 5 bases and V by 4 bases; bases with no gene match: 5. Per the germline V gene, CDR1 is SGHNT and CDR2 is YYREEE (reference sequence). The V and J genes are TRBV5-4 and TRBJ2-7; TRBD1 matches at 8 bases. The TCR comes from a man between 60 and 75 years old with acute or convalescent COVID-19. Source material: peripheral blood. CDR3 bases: TGTGCCAGCAGCGCACAGGGGGAAAACGAGCAGTACTTC. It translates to CASSAQGENEQYF.